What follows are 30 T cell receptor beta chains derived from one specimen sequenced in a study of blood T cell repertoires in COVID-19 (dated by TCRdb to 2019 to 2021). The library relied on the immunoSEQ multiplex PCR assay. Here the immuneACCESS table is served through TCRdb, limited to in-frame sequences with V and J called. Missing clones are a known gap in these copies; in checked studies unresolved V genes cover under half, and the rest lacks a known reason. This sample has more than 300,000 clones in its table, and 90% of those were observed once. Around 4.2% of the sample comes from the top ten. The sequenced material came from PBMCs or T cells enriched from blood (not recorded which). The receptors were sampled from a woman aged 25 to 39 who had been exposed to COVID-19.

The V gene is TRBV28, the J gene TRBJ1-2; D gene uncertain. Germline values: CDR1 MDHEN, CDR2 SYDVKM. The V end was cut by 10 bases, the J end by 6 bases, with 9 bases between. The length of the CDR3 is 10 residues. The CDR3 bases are TGTGCCACCCGGTCCCATGGCTACACCTTC. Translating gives CATRSHGYTF.

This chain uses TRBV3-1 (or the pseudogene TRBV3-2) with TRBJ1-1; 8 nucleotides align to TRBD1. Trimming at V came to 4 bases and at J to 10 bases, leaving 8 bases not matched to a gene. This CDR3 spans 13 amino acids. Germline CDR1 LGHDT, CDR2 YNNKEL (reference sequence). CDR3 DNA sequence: TGTGCCAGCAGCCCCGAAACAGGGGGTAGAGCTTTCTTT. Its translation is CASSPETGGRAFF.

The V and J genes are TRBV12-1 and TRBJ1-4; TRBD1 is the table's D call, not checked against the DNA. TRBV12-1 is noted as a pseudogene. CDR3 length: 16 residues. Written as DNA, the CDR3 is TGTGCCAGCAGCTTTGGCCCCAGGGGTCCTAATGAAAAACTGTTTTTT. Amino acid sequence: CASSFGPRGPNEKLFF.

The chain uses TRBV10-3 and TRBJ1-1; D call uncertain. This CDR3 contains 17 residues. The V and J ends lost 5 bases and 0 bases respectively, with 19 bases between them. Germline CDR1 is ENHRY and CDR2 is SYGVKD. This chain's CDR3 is CAISPRNRGLMNTEAFF. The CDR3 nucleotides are TGTGCCATCAGTCCCAGGAACCGAGGGCTTATGAACACTGAAGCTTTCTTT.

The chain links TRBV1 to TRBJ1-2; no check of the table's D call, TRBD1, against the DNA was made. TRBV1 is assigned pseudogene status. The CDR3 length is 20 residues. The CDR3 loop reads CTSSQDWIGQGAGANYGYTF. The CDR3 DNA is TGCACCAGCAGCCAAGATTGGATAGGACAGGGGGCCGGGGCTAACTATGGCTACACCTTC.

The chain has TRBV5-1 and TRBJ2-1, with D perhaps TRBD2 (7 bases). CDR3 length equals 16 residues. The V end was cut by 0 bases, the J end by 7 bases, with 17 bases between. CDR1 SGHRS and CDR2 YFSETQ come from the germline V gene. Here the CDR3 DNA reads TGCGCCAGCAGCTTGGTGGGGGGGCCGGCGAGGAATGAGCAGTTCTTC. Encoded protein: CASSLVGGPARNEQFF.

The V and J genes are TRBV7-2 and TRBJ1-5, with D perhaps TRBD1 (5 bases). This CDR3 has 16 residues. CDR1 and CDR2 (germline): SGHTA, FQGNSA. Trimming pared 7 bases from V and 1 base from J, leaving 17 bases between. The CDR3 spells CASTPGGTRSNQPQHF. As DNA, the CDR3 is TGTGCCAGCACCCCTGGGGGGACGAGGAGCAATCAGCCCCAGCATTTT.

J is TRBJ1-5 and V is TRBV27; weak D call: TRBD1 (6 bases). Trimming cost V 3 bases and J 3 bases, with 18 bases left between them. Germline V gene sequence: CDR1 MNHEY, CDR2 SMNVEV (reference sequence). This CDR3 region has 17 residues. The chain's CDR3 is CASSFGGANRDNQPQHF. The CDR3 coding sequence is TGTGCCAGCAGTTTTGGGGGGGCCAACAGAGACAATCAGCCCCAGCATTTT.

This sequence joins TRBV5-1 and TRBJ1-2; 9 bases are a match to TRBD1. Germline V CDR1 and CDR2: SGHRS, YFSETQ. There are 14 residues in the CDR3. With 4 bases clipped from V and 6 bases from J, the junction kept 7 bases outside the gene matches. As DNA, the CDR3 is TGCGCCAGCAGCCACAGAGACAGGGGGAATGGCTACACCTTC. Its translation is CASSHRDRGNGYTF.

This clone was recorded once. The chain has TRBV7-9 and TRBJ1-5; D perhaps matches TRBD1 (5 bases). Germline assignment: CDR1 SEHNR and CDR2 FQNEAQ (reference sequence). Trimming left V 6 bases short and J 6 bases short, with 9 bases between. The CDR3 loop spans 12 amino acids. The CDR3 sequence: CASSLGGQPQHF. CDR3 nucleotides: TGTGCCAGCAGTTTGGGGGGTCAGCCCCAGCATTTT.

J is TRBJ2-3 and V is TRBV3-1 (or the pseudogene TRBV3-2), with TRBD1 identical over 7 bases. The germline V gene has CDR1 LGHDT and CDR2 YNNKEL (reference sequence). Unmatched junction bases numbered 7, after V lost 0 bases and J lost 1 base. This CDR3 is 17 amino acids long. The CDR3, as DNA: TGTGCCAGCAGCCAAGATAGAGGGGGCCGGGGCACAGATACGCAGTATTTT. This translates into CASSQDRGGRGTDTQYF.

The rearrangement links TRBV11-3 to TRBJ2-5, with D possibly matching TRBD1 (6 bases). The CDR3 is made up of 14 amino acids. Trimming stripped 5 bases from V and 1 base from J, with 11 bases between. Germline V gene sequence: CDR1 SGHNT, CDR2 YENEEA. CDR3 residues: CASSLQGGQETQYF. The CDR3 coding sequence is TGTGCCAGCAGCCTACAGGGTGGCCAAGAGACCCAGTACTTC.

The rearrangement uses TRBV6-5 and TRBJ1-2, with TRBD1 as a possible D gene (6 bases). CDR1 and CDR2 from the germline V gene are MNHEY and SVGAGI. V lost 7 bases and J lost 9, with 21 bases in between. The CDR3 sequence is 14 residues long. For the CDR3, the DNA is TGTGCCAGCACCCGCTCGGGGGGGCAAGGCCGCTACACCTTC. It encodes CASTRSGGQGRYTF.

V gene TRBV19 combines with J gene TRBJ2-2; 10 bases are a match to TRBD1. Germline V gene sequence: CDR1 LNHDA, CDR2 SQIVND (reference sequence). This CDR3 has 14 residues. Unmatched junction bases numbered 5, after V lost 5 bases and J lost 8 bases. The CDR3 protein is CASSLDRGLGELFF. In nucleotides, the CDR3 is TGTGCCAGTAGTCTCGACAGGGGGCTGGGGGAGCTGTTTTTT.

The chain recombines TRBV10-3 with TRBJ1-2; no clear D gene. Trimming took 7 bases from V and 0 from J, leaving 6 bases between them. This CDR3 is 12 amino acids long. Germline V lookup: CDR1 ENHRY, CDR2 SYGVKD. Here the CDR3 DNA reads TGTGCCATCATGGCTCCTAACTATGGCTACACCTTC. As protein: CAIMAPNYGYTF.

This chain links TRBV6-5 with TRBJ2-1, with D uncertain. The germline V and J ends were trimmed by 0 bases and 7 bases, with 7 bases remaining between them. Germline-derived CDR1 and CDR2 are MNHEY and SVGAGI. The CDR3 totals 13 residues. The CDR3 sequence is CASSYSLRNEQFF. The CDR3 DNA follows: TGTGCCAGCAGTTACTCTCTTCGGAATGAGCAGTTCTTC.

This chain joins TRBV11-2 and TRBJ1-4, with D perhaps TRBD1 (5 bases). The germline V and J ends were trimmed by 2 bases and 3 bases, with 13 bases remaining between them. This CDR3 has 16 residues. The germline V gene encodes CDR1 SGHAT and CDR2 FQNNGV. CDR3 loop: CASSLIRAGPNEKLFF. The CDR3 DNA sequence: TGTGCCAGCAGCTTAATCCGCGCAGGGCCTAATGAAAAACTGTTTTTT. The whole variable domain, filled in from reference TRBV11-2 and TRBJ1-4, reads EAGVAQSPRYKIIEKRQSVAFWCNPISGHATLYWYQQILGQGPKLLIQFQNNGVVDDSQLPKDRFSAERLKGVDSTLKIQPAKLEDSAVYLCASSLIRAGPNEKLFFGSGTQLSVL.

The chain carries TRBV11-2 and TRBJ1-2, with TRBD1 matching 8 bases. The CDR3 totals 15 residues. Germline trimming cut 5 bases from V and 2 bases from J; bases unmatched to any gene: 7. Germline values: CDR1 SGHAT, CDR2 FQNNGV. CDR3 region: CASSDFRTGNYGYTF. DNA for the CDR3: TGTGCCAGCAGCGACTTTCGGACAGGGAACTATGGCTACACCTTC.

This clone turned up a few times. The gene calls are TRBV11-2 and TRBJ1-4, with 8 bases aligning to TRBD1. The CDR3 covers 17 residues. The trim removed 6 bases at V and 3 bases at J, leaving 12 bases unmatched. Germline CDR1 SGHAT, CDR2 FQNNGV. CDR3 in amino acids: CASSRRTGWRANEKLFF. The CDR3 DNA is TGTGCCAGCAGTCGACGGACAGGGTGGCGAGCTAATGAAAAACTGTTTTTT.

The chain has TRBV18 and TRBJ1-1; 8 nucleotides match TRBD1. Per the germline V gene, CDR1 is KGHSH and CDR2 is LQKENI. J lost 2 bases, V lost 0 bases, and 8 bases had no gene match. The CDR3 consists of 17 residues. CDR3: CASSPPRRQGQNTEAFF. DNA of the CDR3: TGTGCCAGCTCACCACCACGTAGACAGGGGCAAAACACTGAAGCTTTCTTT.

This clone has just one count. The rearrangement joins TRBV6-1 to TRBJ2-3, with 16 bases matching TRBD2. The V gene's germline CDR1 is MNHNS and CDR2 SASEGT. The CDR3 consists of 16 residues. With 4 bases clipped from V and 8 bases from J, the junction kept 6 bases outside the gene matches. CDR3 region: CASSAGLAGGIGTQYF. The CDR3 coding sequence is TGTGCCAGCAGTGCGGGACTAGCGGGGGGGATAGGTACGCAGTATTTT.

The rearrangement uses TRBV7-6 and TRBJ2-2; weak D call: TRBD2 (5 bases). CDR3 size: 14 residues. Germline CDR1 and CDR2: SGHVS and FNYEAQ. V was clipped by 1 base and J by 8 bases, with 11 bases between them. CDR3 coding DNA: TGTGCCAGCAGCTTAGAGCCGGGGTCAGGGGAGCTGTTTTTT. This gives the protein CASSLEPGSGELFF.

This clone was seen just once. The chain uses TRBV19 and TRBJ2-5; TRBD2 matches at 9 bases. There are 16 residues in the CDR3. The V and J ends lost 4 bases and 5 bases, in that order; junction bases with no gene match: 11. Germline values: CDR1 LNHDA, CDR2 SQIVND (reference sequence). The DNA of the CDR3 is TGTGCCAGTAGTAGATTACGAGCGGGGGGCATCGAGACCCAGTACTTC. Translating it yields CASSRLRAGGIETQYF.

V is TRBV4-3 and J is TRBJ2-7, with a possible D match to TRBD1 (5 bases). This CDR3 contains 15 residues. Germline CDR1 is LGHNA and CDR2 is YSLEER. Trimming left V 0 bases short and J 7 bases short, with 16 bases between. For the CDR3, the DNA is TGCGCCAGCAGCCAAGAGCCTGTAACAGGTGGAGAGCAGTACTTC. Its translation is CASSQEPVTGGEQYF.

CDR3 DNA: TGTGCCAGCAGTCTCGACAGCTCTGGGGCCAACGTCCTGACTTTC. Translated: CASSLDSSGANVLTF. The chain combines TRBV2 with TRBJ2-6; maybe TRBD1 (5 bases). Trimming took off 5 bases at V and 0 bases at J, with 8 bases between the two ends. Germline V gene lookup returns CDR1 SNHLY and CDR2 FYNNEI. The CDR3 extends over 15 amino acids. The variable domain in full, completed from reference TRBV2 and TRBJ2-6, reads EPEVTQTPSHQVTQMGQEVILRCVPISNHLYFYWYRQILGQKVEFLVSFYNNEISEKSEIFDDQFSVERPDGSNFTLKIRSTKLEDSAMYFCASSLDSSGANVLTFGAGSRLTVL.

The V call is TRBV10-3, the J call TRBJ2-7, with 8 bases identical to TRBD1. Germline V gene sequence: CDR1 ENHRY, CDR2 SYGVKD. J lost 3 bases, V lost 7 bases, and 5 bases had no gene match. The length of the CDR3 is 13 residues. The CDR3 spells CAITQDRDYEQYF. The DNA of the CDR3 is TGTGCCATCACCCAGGACAGGGACTACGAGCAGTACTTC.

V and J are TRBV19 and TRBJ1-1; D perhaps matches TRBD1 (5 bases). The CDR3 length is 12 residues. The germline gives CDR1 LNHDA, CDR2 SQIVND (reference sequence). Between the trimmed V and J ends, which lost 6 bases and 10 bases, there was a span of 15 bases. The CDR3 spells CASRLRGGGAFF. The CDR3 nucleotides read TGTGCCAGTAGACTTAGGGGCGGGGGAGCTTTCTTT.

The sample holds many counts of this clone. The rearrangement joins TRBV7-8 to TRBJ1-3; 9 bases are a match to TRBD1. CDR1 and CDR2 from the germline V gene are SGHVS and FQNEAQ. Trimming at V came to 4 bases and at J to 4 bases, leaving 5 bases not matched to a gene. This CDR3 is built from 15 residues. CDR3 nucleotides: TGTGCCAGCAGCTCGTGGGACAGGGACGGAAACACCATATATTTT. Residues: CASSSWDRDGNTIYF. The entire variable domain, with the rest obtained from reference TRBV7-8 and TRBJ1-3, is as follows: GAGVSQSPRYKVAKRGQDVALRCDPISGHVSLFWYQQALGQGPEFLTYFQNEAQLDKSGLPSDRFFAERPEGSVSTLKIQRTQQEDSAVYLCASSSWDRDGNTIYFGEGSWLTVV.

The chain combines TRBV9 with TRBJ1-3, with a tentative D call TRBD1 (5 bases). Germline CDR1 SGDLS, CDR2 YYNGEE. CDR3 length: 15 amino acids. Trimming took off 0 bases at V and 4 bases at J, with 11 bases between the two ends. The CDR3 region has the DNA TGTGCCAGCAGCGTAGAAGGGGATCAAGGAAACACCATATATTTT. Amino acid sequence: CASSVEGDQGNTIYF.

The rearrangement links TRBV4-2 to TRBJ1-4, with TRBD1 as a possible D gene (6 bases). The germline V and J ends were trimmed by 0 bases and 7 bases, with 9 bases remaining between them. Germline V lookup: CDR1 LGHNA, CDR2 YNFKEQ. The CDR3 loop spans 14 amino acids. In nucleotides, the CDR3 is TGTGCCAGCAGCCAAGACAGGGGCACTGAAAAACTGTTTTTT. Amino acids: CASSQDRGTEKLFF.